This T cell receptor (beta chain) was captured by sequencing in a study of T cell responses to AZD1222 COVID-19 vaccine. TCRdb keeps only in-frame clones here, not all; method: immunoSEQ multiplex PCR. The sample contains fewer than 85,000 clones, roughly nine tenths of which appear only once. Germline trimming cut 5 bases from V and 7 bases from J; bases unmatched to any gene: 11. Germline CDR1 and CDR2: MNHEY and SMNVEV (reference sequence). CDR3 size: 15 residues. Study-wide points: There were repertoire samples only from the period after the peak T cell response. Donors were chiefly white British, with a greater number of females, and clonal diversity was perhaps underestimated.

As to this clone: Antigen unknown.

The sequence was obtained from an adult who received the AZD1222 COVID-19 vaccine. The sample consisted of peripheral blood, taken 28 days after the second AZD1222 dose. The J gene is TRBJ2-7, the V gene TRBV27; 10 positions agree with TRBD2. The CDR3, as DNA: TGTGCCAGCAGTCCAATAGCGGGGGGCCCCTTGGAGCAGTACTTC. Translated: CASSPIAGGPLEQYF.